Following are 20 T cell receptor beta chains from one sample sequenced in a study of Ad26.COV2.S vaccination and SARS-CoV-2 variants (dated by TCRdb to the early 2020s). The treatment or condition label, as the study defines it: about 20 received Ad26.COV2.S at low or high dose, single or two shots; roughly 5 received placebo; per-sample allocation not given. Repertoires of vaccine and placebo recipients were sequenced from samples collected on day 63 after the first injection. To prepare the library, the immunoSEQ multiplex PCR assay was applied. Not all clones reach the TCRdb copy of this immuneACCESS table, which keeps in-frame sequences only. Checked studies attribute under half of the gap to unresolved V genes and leave the rest unexplained. The table for this sample lists fewer than 400,000 clones; about 86% of them were counted only once. Roughly 2.1% of the sample is taken by the ten largest.

This sample comprised peripheral blood, obtained in a trial of Ad26.COV2.S vaccine versus placebo. The receptors stem from a person aged 18 to 59 who received the Ad26.COV2.S COVID-19 vaccine or a placebo.

V gene TRBV4-1 combines with J gene TRBJ2-2; TRBD1 might be the D (6 bases). Trimming stripped 1 base from V and 5 bases from J, with 14 bases between. Germline values: CDR1 MGHRA, CDR2 YSYEKL. The CDR3 is made up of 16 amino acids. The CDR3 nucleotides read TGCGCCAGCAGCCAAGGAGGGGGAAGGGGGACCGGGGAGCTGTTTTTT. Translation: CASSQGGGRGTGELFF.

The J gene is TRBJ1-2, the V gene TRBV19, with D perhaps TRBD1 (5 bases). This CDR3 has 14 amino acids. V shed 7 bases and J shed 2 bases, with 14 bases lying between them. The germline V gene has CDR1 LNHDA and CDR2 SQIVND (reference sequence). This chain's CDR3 is CASTRNRDNYGYTF. For the CDR3, the DNA is TGTGCCAGTACCAGAAACCGGGACAACTATGGCTACACCTTC. The full variable domain, completed using reference TRBV19 and TRBJ1-2, is DGGITQSPKYLFRKEGQNVTLSCEQNLNHDAMYWYRQDPGQGLRLIYYSQIVNDFQKGDIAEGYSVSREKKESFPLTVTSAQKNPTAFYLCASTRNRDNYGYTFGSGTRLTVV.

The gene calls are TRBV9 and TRBJ2-7; D is undetermined. V shed 5 bases and J shed 2 bases, with 14 bases lying between them. The CDR3 loop spans 14 amino acids. CDR1 is SGDLS and CDR2 is YYNGEE in the germline V gene. The CDR3 DNA sequence: TGTGCCAGCAGTGCTAGGGTCTACACCTACGAGCAGTACTTC. Its protein is CASSARVYTYEQYF. Supplemented by reference TRBV9 and TRBJ2-7, the full variable domain reads DSGVTQTPKHLITATGQRVTLRCSPRSGDLSVYWYQQSLDQGLQFLIQYYNGEERAKGNILERFSAQQFPDLHSELNLSSLELGDSALYFCASSARVYTYEQYFGPGTRLTVT.

This chain joins TRBV11-2 and TRBJ2-7, with 11 bases lining up with TRBD1. The ends lost 5 bases at V and 2 bases at J; junction bases unmatched: 8. Germline CDR1 reads SGHAT; CDR2 reads FQNNGV. The CDR3 has 16 amino acids. CDR3 region: CASSPPGTGGPYEQYF. The CDR3 DNA follows: TGTGCCAGCAGCCCCCCGGGGACAGGGGGGCCCTACGAGCAGTACTTC.

The chain joins TRBV3-1 (or the pseudogene TRBV3-2) to TRBJ2-1; D is unresolved. CDR3 length: 11 amino acids. V dropped 7 bases and J dropped 7 bases, with 8 bases sitting between them. Germline V CDR1 and CDR2: LGHDT, YNNKEL (reference sequence). The CDR3 nucleotides read TGTGCCAGCAACCTGGGAAATGAGCAGTTCTTC. It yields the protein CASNLGNEQFF.

This clone was seen a single time. The chain combines TRBV11-3 with TRBJ2-2, with D uncertain. The V end was cut by 4 bases, the J end by 1 base, with 4 bases between. CDR1 is SGHNT and CDR2 is YENEEA in the germline V gene. This CDR3 region has 13 residues. The CDR3 nucleotides read TGTGCCAGCAGCTACATGAACACCGGGGAGCTGTTTTTT. It encodes CASSYMNTGELFF. Variable domain in full (rest from reference TRBV11-3 and TRBJ2-2): EAGVVQSPRYKIIEKKQPVAFWCNPISGHNTLYWYLQNLGQGPELLIRYENEEAVDDSQLPKDRFSAERLKGVDSTLKIQPAELGDSAVYLCASSYMNTGELFFGEGSRLTVL.

J is TRBJ1-2 and V is TRBV12-5, with unresolved D. Between the trimmed V and J ends, which lost 1 base and 8 bases, there was a span of 14 bases. This CDR3 has 14 amino acids. From germline, CDR1 is LGHNT and CDR2 FRNRAP. CDR3: CASGLAPGLSGYTF. The CDR3 bases are TGTGCTAGTGGTTTGGCACCCGGGCTCTCGGGCTACACCTTC. Supplemented by reference TRBV12-5 and TRBJ1-2, the full variable domain reads DARVTQTPRHKVTEMGQEVTMRCQPILGHNTVFWYRQTMMQGLELLAYFRNRAPLDDSGMPKDRFSAEMPDATLATLKIQPSEPRDSAVYFCASGLAPGLSGYTFGSGTRLTVV.

The chain employs TRBV18 and TRBJ1-4; D is ambiguous. V gave up 2 bases and J gave up 2 bases, with 3 bases separating them. The CDR3 loop spans 13 amino acids. Germline values: CDR1 KGHSH, CDR2 LQKENI. The CDR3 region has the DNA TGTGCCAGCTCACCAGGGACTAATGAAAAACTGTTTTTT. Protein product: CASSPGTNEKLFF.

The rearrangement joins TRBV6-6 to TRBJ2-1; D possibly matches TRBD1 or TRBD2 (5 bases each). Per the germline V gene, CDR1 is MNHNY and CDR2 is SVGAGI (reference sequence). Trimming stripped 7 bases from V and 9 bases from J, with 22 bases between. The CDR3 sequence is 15 residues long. The CDR3 loop reads CASTPGDRTGSEQFF. In nucleotides, the CDR3 is TGTGCCAGCACACCCGGGGACCGAACGGGATCTGAGCAGTTCTTC.

The V call is TRBV20-1, the J call TRBJ2-3, with no clear D. CDR3 length: 13 amino acids. V was shortened by 3 bases and J by 2 bases, with 9 bases between the two germline ends. The germline V gene encodes CDR1 DFQATT and CDR2 SNEGSKA (reference sequence). In DNA, the CDR3 is TGCAGTGCTAGTAAGGCCAACACAGATACGCAGTATTTT. This sequence encodes CSASKANTDTQYF.

This chain connects TRBV4-2 to TRBJ1-4; possible D gene TRBD1, 6 bases. In germline, CDR1 is LGHNA, CDR2 YNFKEQ. This CDR3 contains 16 residues. With 0 bases removed from V and 6 bases from J, the gap between germline ends came to 14 bases. DNA of the CDR3: TGTGCCAGCAGCCAAGATAAGGGCAGGGGAGATGAAAAACTGTTTTTT. It yields the protein CASSQDKGRGDEKLFF.

The chain uses TRBV5-4 and TRBJ1-2; D not certain. CDR3 length: 14 residues. Germline loops: CDR1 SGHNT, CDR2 YYREEE (reference sequence). V gave up 0 bases and J gave up 3 bases, with 9 bases separating them. The CDR3 DNA follows: TGTGCCAGCAGCTTGGACTCGGGAGACTATGGCTACACCTTC. Encoded protein: CASSLDSGDYGYTF. The complete variable domain, with remaining parts taken from reference TRBV5-4 and TRBJ1-2, reads ETGVTQSPTHLIKTRGQQVTLRCSSQSGHNTVSWYQQALGQGPQFIFQYYREEENGRGNFPPRFSGLQFPNYSSELNVNALELDDSALYLCASSLDSGDYGYTFGSGTRLTVV.

The chain links TRBV30 to TRBJ1-2; the match to TRBD1 covers 8 bases. Germline lookup yields CDR1 GTSNPN and CDR2 SVGIG (reference sequence). V trimming: 3 bases; J trimming: 8 bases; junction bases outside the gene matches: 5. The CDR3 totals 12 residues. The CDR3 loop is CAWSPTGAGYTF. CDR3 nucleotide sequence: TGTGCCTGGAGCCCGACAGGGGCCGGCTACACCTTC. The whole variable domain, filled in from reference TRBV30 and TRBJ1-2, reads SQTIHQWPATLVQPVGSPLSLECTVEGTSNPNLYWYRQAAGRGLQLLFYSVGIGQISSEVPQNLSASRPQDRQFILSSKKLLLSDSGFYLCAWSPTGAGYTFGSGTRLTVV.

The V call is TRBV2, the J call TRBJ2-2, with D perhaps TRBD1 (5 bases). The germline V and J ends were trimmed by 2 bases and 1 base, with 11 bases remaining between them. Germline V gene lookup returns CDR1 SNHLY and CDR2 FYNNEI. The CDR3 runs to 16 residues. CDR3 sequence (DNA): TGTGCCAGCAGTGAAAAGTCAGGGATGAACACCGGGGAGCTGTTTTTT. It codes for CASSEKSGMNTGELFF.

The chain has TRBV7-9 and TRBJ1-1; D not resolved. V was clipped by 3 bases and J by 5 bases, with 13 bases between them. Germline V gives CDR1 SEHNR, CDR2 FQNEAQ (reference sequence). The CDR3 is made up of 14 amino acids. In DNA form, the CDR3 reads TGTGCCAGCAGCTTCGACGGAAGAAAAACTGAAGCTTTCTTT. Encoded protein: CASSFDGRKTEAFF.

V is TRBV4-3 and J is TRBJ2-7; D ambiguous. The germline V gene encodes CDR1 LGHNA and CDR2 YSLEER. This CDR3 has 16 amino acids. The V end lost 4 bases, the J end lost 5 bases, and 21 bases lay between the germline ends. Here the CDR3 reads CASSPEAAGIGNEQYF. CDR3 bases: TGCGCCAGCAGCCCCGAGGCGGCAGGAATAGGGAACGAGCAGTACTTC.

This chain joins TRBV11-2 and TRBJ1-2, with D perhaps TRBD1 (6 bases). The CDR3 sequence is 14 residues long. Between the trimmed V and J ends, which lost 4 bases and 7 bases, there was a span of 16 bases. The germline V gene has CDR1 SGHAT and CDR2 FQNNGV. Here the CDR3 reads CASSSSQGLGGYTF. The CDR3 DNA is TGTGCCAGCAGCTCGTCACAGGGACTGGGTGGCTACACCTTC.

J is TRBJ1-2 and V is TRBV11-2; 7 nucleotides match TRBD1. Trimming at V came to 4 bases and at J to 8 bases, leaving 22 bases not matched to a gene. This CDR3 region has 18 residues. CDR1 is SGHAT, CDR2 FQNNGV, per germline. The CDR3 DNA follows: TGTGCCAGCAGCTCAACAGTTGATACAGGGGCCCCCCGTCGAGGCTACACCTTC. Translation gives CASSSTVDTGAPRRGYTF.

This rearrangement joins TRBV5-1 to TRBJ1-1, with 8 bases that match TRBD1. The germline gives CDR1 SGHRS, CDR2 YFSETQ. The V and J ends lost 4 bases and 5 bases, in that order; junction bases with no gene match: 4. The CDR3 has 13 amino acids. CDR3 sequence reads: CASSLRQGTEAFF. The CDR3 coding sequence is TGCGCCAGCAGCCTGAGACAGGGGACTGAAGCTTTCTTT.

The V call is TRBV6-5, the J call TRBJ2-2; 8 bases are a match to TRBD2. CDR1 and CDR2 (germline): MNHEY, SVGAGI. The CDR3 has 15 amino acids. V lost 5 bases, J lost 4 bases, and 6 bases stayed unmatched. The CDR3: CASSRAGALTGELFF. DNA for the CDR3: TGTGCCAGCAGTCGAGCGGGGGCCCTCACCGGGGAGCTGTTTTTT.